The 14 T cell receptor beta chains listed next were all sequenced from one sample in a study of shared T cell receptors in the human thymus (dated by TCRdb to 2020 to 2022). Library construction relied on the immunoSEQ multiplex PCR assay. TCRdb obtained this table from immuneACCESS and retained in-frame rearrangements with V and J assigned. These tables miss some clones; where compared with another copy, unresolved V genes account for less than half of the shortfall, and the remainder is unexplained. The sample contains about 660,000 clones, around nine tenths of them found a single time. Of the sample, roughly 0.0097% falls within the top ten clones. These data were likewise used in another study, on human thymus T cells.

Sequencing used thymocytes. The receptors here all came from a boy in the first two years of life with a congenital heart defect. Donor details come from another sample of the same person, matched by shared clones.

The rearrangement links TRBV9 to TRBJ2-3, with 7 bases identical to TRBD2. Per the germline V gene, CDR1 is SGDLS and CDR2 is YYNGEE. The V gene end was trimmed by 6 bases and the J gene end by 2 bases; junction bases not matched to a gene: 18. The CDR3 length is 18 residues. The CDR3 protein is CASTIGTQFAGVTDTQYF. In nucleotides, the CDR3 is TGTGCCAGCACCATCGGCACTCAATTCGCGGGGGTCACAGATACGCAGTATTTT.

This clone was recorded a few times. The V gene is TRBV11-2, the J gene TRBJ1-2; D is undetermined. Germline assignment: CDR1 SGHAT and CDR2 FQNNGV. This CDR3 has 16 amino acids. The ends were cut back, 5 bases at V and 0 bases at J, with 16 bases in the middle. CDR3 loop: CASSPITVHSNYGYTF. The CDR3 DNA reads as TGTGCCAGCAGCCCGATAACAGTCCACTCTAACTATGGCTACACCTTC.

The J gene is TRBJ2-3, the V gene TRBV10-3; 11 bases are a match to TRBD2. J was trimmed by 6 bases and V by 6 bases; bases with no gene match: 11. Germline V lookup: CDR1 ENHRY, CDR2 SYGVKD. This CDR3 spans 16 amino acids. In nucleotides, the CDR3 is TGTGCCATCAGCGTCGCCACTAGCGGGAGACCGGATACGCAGTATTTT. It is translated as CAISVATSGRPDTQYF.

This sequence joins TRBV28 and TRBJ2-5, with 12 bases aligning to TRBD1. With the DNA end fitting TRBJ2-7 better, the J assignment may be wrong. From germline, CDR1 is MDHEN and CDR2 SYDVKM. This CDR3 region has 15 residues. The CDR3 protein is CASSFAGTGGHEQYF. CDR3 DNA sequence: TGTGCCAGCAGTTTCGCCGGGACAGGGGGCCACGAGCAGTACTTC.

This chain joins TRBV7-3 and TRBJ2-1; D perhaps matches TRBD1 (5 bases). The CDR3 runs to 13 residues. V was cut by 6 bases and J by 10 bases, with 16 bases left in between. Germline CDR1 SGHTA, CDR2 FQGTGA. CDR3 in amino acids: CASSSKGSGEQFF. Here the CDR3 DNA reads TGTGCCAGCAGTTCAAAGGGGTCCGGAGAGCAGTTCTTC.

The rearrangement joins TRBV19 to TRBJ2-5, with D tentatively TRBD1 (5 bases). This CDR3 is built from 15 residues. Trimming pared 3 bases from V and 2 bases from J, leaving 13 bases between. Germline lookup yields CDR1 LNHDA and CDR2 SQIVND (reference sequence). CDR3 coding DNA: TGTGCCAGTAGTATTCGCGGCAGGGCACAAGAGACCCAGTACTTC. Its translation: CASSIRGRAQETQYF.

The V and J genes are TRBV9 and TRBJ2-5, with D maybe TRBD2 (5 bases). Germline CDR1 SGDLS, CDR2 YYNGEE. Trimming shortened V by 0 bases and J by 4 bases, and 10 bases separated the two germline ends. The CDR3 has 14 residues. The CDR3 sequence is CASSVGASGETQYF. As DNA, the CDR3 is TGTGCCAGCAGCGTAGGGGCCAGCGGAGAGACCCAGTACTTC.

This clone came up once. CDR3 nucleotides: TGTGCCAGCAGCCAGGTCGCAGGGGCGAACACTGAAGCTTTCTTT. This encodes CASSQVAGANTEAFF. V gene TRBV7-9 combines with J gene TRBJ1-1, with a weak D call TRBD1 (6 bases). From germline, CDR1 is SEHNR and CDR2 FQNEAQ (reference sequence). V lost 5 bases, J lost 1 base, and 14 bases lay in between. The CDR3 totals 15 residues.

CDR3 nucleotides: TGCGCCAGCAGCTTGGAAGGACAGGGGCGAAATCAGATAGATACGCAGTATTTT. Translation gives CASSLEGQGRNQIDTQYF. The genes are TRBV5-1 and TRBJ2-3; 9 nucleotides match TRBD1. The CDR3 spans 18 residues. Germline V gene lookup returns CDR1 SGHRS and CDR2 YFSETQ. J lost 5 bases, V lost 0 bases, and 13 bases had no gene match.

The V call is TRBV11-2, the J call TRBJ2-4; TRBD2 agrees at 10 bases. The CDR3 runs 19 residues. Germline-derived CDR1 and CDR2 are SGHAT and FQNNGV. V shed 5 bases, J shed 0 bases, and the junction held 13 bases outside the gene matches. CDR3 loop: CASSRTGTSVGRAKNIQYF. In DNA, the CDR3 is TGTGCCAGCAGCCGTACCGGGACTAGCGTGGGAAGAGCCAAAAACATTCAGTACTTC.

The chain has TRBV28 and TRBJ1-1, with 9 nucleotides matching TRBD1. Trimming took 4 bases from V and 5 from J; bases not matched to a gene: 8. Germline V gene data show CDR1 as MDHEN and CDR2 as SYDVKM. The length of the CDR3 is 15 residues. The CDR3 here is CASSWPGQGWTEAFF. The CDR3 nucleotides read TGTGCCAGCAGTTGGCCAGGACAGGGGTGGACTGAAGCTTTCTTT.

The CDR3 sequence: CASSTSGIRNEAFF. CDR3 DNA: TGTGCCAGCAGCACGTCAGGGATACGGAATGAAGCTTTCTTT. The chain employs TRBV6-1 and TRBJ1-1; D is possibly TRBD1 (5 bases). Germline assignment: CDR1 MNHNS and CDR2 SASEGT. Trimming took off 6 bases at V and 7 bases at J, with 18 bases between the two ends. This CDR3 region has 14 residues.

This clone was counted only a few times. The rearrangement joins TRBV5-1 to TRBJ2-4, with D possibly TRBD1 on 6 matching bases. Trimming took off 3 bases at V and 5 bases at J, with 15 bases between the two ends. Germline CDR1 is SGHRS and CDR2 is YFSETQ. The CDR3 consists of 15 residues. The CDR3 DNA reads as TGCGCCAGCAGCTGGAGCAGGGGACCTCAAAACATTCAGTACTTC. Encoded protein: CASSWSRGPQNIQYF.

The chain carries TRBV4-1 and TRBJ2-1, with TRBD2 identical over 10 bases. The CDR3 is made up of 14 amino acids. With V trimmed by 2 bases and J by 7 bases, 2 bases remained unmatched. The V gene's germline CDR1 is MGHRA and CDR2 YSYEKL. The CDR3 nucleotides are TGCGCCAGCAGCCAATTAGCGGGAGGAAATGAGCAGTTCTTC. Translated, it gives CASSQLAGGNEQFF.